These 8 T cell receptor beta chains came from one sample sequenced in a study of T cell repertoires in cytomegalovirus infection. Each CDR3 protein gets one entry after TCRdb re-called the reads with MiXCR. The sample has some 320,000 distinct CDR3 sequences, over 7.5% seen once. The sample taken for sequencing was PBMCs. The receptors here all came from a human donor in good health (CMV status not recorded). Some clones in this sample may be carry-over from other donors' samples.

V gene TRBV12-3 or TRBV12-4 combines with J gene TRBJ2-3; weak D call: TRBD1 (5 bases). This CDR3 has 16 residues. V dropped 3 bases and J dropped 5 bases, with 18 bases sitting between them. The CDR3: CASSFLRQGMVDTQYF. Written as DNA, the CDR3 is TGTGCCAGCAGTTTTCTCCGCCAGGGCATGGTAGATACGCAGTATTTT.

This clonotype was observed a few times. The rearrangement links TRBV9 to TRBJ2-3; 9 bases are a match to TRBD2. The length of the CDR3 is 15 residues. V lost 6 bases and J lost 6; bases outside the gene matches: 11. Per germline, CDR1 SGDLS and CDR2 YYNGEE. The CDR3 DNA reads as TGTGCCAGCACCCGATCGCGGGGGGGAGGGGATACGCAGTATTTT. Translating gives CASTRSRGGGDTQYF. Full variable domain (outside the CDR3, taken from reference TRBV9 and TRBJ2-3): DSGVTQTPKHLITATGQRVTLRCSPRSGDLSVYWYQQSLDQGLQFLIQYYNGEERAKGNILERFSAQQFPDLHSELNLSSLELGDSALYFCASTRSRGGGDTQYFGPGTRLTVL.

V gene TRBV12-3 or TRBV12-4 combines with J gene TRBJ2-2, with 9 bases that match TRBD2. CDR3 size: 15 residues. After removal of 5 bases from V and 5 bases from J, the junction contained 6 bases not matched to a gene. The CDR3, as DNA: TGTGCCAGCAGTGGGGGACTAGCTCGGACCGGGGAGCTGTTTTTT. Translated: CASSGGLARTGELFF.

This clonotype was observed many times. This chain joins TRBV20-1 and TRBJ2-7; 9 bases map to TRBD2. Germline V gene data show CDR1 as DFQATT and CDR2 as SNEGSKA (reference sequence). With V trimmed by 3 bases and J by 6 bases, 6 bases remained unmatched. The CDR3 spans 13 residues. Here the CDR3 reads CSASAGGPLEQYF. For the CDR3, the DNA is TGCAGTGCTAGTGCGGGAGGGCCTCTCGAGCAGTACTTC.

This clonotype has a count of ten or more. The genes are TRBV7-8 and TRBJ1-1; tentative D call: TRBD1 (5 bases). The V and J ends lost 5 bases and 0 bases respectively, with 13 bases between them. The CDR3 is made up of 15 amino acids. The germline V gene has CDR1 SGHVS and CDR2 FQNEAQ. CDR3 protein: CASSPAGRMNTEAFF. The CDR3 DNA reads as TGTGCCAGCAGCCCAGCGGGACGTATGAACACTGAAGCTTTCTTT.

The chain carries TRBV6-6 and TRBJ2-1; D is ambiguous. The CDR3 is 11 amino acids. V lost 0 bases to trimming and J lost 9 bases, with 3 bases between them. Germline loops: CDR1 MNHNY, CDR2 SVGAGI (reference sequence). The CDR3 loop reads CASSYSFEQFF. DNA of the CDR3: TGTGCCAGCAGTTACTCTTTTGAGCAGTTCTTC.

There are many counts of this clonotype. The chain employs TRBV7-6 and TRBJ2-3, with D uncertain. Germline values: CDR1 SGHVS, CDR2 FNYEAQ. The V end was cut by 4 bases, the J end by 4 bases, with 21 bases between. CDR3 length: 17 amino acids. DNA of the CDR3: TGTGCCAGCAGCTCATACTCGCCAATCCCTGGGCCAGATACGCAGTATTTT. This translates into CASSSYSPIPGPDTQYF.

For the CDR3, the DNA is TGCGCCAGCAGCCAAGAAATGGGTAACTATGGCTACACCTTC. This sequence encodes CASSQEMGNYGYTF. The chain employs TRBV4-1 and TRBJ1-2; no firm D call. The length of the CDR3 is 14 residues. Trimming took 0 bases from V and 1 from J, leaving 6 bases between them. Per germline, CDR1 MGHRA and CDR2 YSYEKL.